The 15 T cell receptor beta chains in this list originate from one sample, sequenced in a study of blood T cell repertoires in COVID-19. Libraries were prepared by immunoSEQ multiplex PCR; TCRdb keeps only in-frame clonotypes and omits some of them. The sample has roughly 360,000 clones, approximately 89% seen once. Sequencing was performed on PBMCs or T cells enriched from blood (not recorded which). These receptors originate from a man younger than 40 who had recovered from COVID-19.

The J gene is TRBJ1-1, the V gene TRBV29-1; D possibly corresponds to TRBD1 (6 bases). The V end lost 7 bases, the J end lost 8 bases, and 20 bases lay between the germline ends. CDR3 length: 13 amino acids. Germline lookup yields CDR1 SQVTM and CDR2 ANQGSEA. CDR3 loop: CSGMTGLVGEAFF. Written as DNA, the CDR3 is TGCAGCGGAATGACAGGCCTGGTTGGGGAAGCTTTCTTT.

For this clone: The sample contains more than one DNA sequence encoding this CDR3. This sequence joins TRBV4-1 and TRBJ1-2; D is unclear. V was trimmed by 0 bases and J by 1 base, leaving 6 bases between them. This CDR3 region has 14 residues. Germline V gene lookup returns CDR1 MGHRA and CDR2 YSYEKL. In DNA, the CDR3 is TGCGCCAGCAGCCAAGATCGGGGTAACTATGGCTACACCTTC. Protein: CASSQDRGNYGYTF.

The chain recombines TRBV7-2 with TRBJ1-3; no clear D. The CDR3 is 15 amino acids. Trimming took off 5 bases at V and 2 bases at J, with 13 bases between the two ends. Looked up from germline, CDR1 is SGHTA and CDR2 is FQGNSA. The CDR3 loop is CASSPAGFPGNTIYF. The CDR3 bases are TGTGCCAGCAGCCCCGCAGGTTTTCCTGGAAACACCATATATTTT.

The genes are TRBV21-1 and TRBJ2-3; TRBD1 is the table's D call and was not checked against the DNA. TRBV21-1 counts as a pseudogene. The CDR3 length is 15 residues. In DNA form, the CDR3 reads TGTGCCAGCAGCAAAGTGGCTCAAACCACAGATACGCAGTATTTT. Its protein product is CASSKVAQTTDTQYF.

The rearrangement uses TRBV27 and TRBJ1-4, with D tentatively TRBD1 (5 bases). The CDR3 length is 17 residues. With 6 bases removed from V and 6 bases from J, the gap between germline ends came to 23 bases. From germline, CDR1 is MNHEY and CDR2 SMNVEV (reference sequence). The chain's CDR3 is CASRLWAPGGGDEKLFF. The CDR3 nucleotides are TGTGCCAGCAGACTTTGGGCCCCTGGGGGAGGAGATGAAAAACTGTTTTTT.

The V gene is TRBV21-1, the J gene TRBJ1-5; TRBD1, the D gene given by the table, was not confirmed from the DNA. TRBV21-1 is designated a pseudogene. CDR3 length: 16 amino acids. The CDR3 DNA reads TGTGCCAGCAGCAAAGGGGCCGGGACAGGGGGTCAGCCCCAGCATTTT. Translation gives CASSKGAGTGGQPQHF.

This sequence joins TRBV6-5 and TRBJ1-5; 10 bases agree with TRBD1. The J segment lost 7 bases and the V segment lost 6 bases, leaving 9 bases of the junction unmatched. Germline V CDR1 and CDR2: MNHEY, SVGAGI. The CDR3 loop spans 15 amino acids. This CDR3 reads CASRKSGTGVQPQHF. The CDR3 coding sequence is TGTGCCAGCAGAAAATCCGGGACAGGGGTCCAGCCCCAGCATTTT.

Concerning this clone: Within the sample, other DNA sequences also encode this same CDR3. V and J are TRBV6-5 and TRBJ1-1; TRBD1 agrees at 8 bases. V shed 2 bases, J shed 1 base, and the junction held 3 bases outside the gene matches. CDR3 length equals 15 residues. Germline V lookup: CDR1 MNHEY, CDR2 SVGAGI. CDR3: CASSYLDRGNTEAFF. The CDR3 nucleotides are TGTGCCAGCAGTTACCTCGACAGGGGGAACACTGAAGCTTTCTTT.

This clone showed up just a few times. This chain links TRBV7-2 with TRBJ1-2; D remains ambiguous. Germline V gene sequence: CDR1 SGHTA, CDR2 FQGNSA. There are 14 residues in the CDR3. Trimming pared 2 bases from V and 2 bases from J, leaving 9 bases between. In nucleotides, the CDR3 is TGTGCCAGCAGCTTATCTGACGGGAACTATGGCTACACCTTC. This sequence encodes CASSLSDGNYGYTF.

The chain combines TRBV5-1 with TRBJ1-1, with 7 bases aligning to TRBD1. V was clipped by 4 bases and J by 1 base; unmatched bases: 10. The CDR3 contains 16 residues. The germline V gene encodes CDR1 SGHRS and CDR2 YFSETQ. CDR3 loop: CASSPGRNRGNTEAFF. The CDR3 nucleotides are TGCGCCAGCAGCCCGGGTCGAAACAGGGGGAACACTGAAGCTTTCTTT.

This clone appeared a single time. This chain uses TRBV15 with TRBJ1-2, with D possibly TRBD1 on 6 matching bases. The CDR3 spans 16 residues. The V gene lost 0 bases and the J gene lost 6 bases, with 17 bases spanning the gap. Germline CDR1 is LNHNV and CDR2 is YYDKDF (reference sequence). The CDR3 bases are TGTGCCACCAGCAGAGATCGGAACAGGGCAATCGATGGCTACACCTTC. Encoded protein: CATSRDRNRAIDGYTF.

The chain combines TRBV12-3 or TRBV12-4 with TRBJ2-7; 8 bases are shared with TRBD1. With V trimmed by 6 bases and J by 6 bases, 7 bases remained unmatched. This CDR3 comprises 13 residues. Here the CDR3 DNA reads TGTGCCAGCAGGGTTGCAGGACAGGGCGAGCAGTACTTC. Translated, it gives CASRVAGQGEQYF.

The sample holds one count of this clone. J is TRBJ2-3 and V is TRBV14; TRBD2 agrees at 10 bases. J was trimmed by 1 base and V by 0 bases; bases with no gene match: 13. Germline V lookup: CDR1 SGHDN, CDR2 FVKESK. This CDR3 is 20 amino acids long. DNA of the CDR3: TGTGCCAGCAGCCAAGAGTTACGAGCGGGGGGGCCCCTTCGCACAGATACGCAGTATTTT. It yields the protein CASSQELRAGGPLRTDTQYF.

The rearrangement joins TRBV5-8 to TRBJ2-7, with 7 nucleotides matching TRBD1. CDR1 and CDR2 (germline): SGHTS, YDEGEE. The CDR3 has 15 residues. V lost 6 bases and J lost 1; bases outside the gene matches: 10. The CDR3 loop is CASKRGQVLSYEQYF. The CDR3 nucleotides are TGTGCCAGCAAAAGAGGACAGGTACTATCCTACGAGCAGTACTTC.

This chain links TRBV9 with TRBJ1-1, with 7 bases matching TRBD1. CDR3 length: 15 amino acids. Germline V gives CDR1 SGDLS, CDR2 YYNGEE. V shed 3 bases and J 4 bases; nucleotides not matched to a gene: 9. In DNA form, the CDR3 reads TGTGCCAGCAGCGGACACAGGGGTTATATCACTGAAGCTTTCTTT. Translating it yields CASSGHRGYITEAFF. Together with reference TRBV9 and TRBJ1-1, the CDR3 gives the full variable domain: DSGVTQTPKHLITATGQRVTLRCSPRSGDLSVYWYQQSLDQGLQFLIQYYNGEERAKGNILERFSAQQFPDLHSELNLSSLELGDSALYFCASSGHRGYITEAFFGQGTRLTVV.